These T cell receptor beta chains were read from a single sample in a study of regulatory T cells in long-lasting Graves disease. TCRdb itself ran the multiplex PCR reads through MiXCR, one entry per CDR3 protein. Of 400,000 to 500,000 distinct CDR3 sequences in the sample, 16% were seen once. These records were also assigned to another study, of T cells in Graves' hyperthyroidism and ophthalmopathy.

Sequencing used peripheral blood mononuclear cells (PBMCs), obtained at new diagnosis, from a patient treated with antithyroid drugs. The receptors were sampled from a young woman with Graves disease. The CDR3 runs from the conserved cysteine through the conserved F or W. Fields, in order: D gene, clone size, V gene, J gene, CDR3 DNA, CDR3 protein. D genes are given only for firm matches. Clone sizes are given selectively: once, few, many, or a class where the clone is expanded.

TRBD1,NA,TRBV29-1,TRBJ2-2,TGCAGCGTAGGGACAGGGGACAACGGGGAGCTGTTTTTT,CSVGTGDNGELFF
NA,NA,TRBV6-2/TRBV6-3,TRBJ1-2,TGTGCCAGCAGTCAGCGTATGAGTCCCGACTATGGCTACACCTTC,CASSQRMSPDYGYTF
NA,many,TRBV12-3/TRBV12-4,TRBJ2-6,TGTGCCAGCAGCCCCGGGACCGCGCTCTCTGGGGCCAACGTCCTGACTTTC,CASSPGTALSGANVLTF
NA,few,TRBV12-3/TRBV12-4,TRBJ2-7,TGTGCCAGCAGTTATTCGGAGCGCTACGACGAGCAGTACTTC,CASSYSERYDEQYF
TRBD2,NA,TRBV20-1,TRBJ2-7,TGCAGTGCTAGGACTAGCGGATCCCCCTACGAGCAGTACTTC,CSARTSGSPYEQYF
NA,many,TRBV28,TRBJ1-2,TGTGCCAGCAGTAATAGGGGGACGGATAGCTACACCTTC,CASSNRGTDSYTF
TRBD1,few,TRBV7-9,TRBJ2-1,TGTGCCAGCAGCAACGACAGGGGGTCCTACAATGAGCAGTTCTTC,CASSNDRGSYNEQFF
NA,few,TRBV24-1,TRBJ2-7,TGTGCCACCAGTGATGGACCGGGACTTCGATCCTACGAGCAGTACTTC,CATSDGPGLRSYEQYF
TRBD2,NA,TRBV20-1,TRBJ2-2,TGCAGTGCTAGACCCCCGGGGGGAACCGGGGAGCTGTTTTTT,CSARPPGGTGELFF
NA,many,TRBV7-2,TRBJ2-5,TGTGCCAGCAGCATCTGGGACTTCGGGACCCAGTACTTC,CASSIWDFGTQYF
TRBD1,many,TRBV28,TRBJ2-7,TGTGCCAGCAGTTTATCTCGACAGGGGAATTACGAGCAGTACTTC,CASSLSRQGNYEQYF
TRBD1,NA,TRBV28,TRBJ2-5,TGTGCCAGCAGTCTCACCGAGACAGGGAAAGAGACCCAGTACTTC,CASSLTETGKETQYF
NA,NA,TRBV28,TRBJ2-3,TGTGCCAGCAGTTTTGTGGGAGTTAGAACAGATACGCAGTATTTT,CASSFVGVRTDTQYF
TRBD1,few,TRBV3-1,TRBJ1-2,TGTGCCAGCAGCCAAATAGGGGGCGGCTATGGCTACACCTTC,CASSQIGGGYGYTF
NA,many,TRBV24-1,TRBJ2-7,TGTGCCACCAGTGATTCAGGACCCTTCTACGAGCAGTACTTC,CATSDSGPFYEQYF
NA,few,TRBV18,TRBJ2-7,TGTGCCAGCTCATTTCTCGGACTACCTCTGAGCTACGAGCAGTACTTC,CASSFLGLPLSYEQYF
TRBD2,many,TRBV2,TRBJ2-3,TGTGCCAGCAGTGAGTTGGGGACTAGCGGGAGCCCAGATACGCAGTATTTT,CASSELGTSGSPDTQYF
TRBD2,many,TRBV11-3,TRBJ2-1,TGTGCCAGCAGCCCCCCCGGGACTAGCGGGTACAATGAGCAGTTCTTC,CASSPPGTSGYNEQFF
TRBD1,NA,TRBV4-1,TRBJ1-2,TGCGCCAGCAGCCAACCCCGGGACAGGATAAACTATGGCTACACCTTC,CASSQPRDRINYGYTF
TRBD2,NA,TRBV13,TRBJ2-1,TGTGCCAGCAGATTCATAGCGGGAGGGCCCCGGGAGCAGTTCTTC,CASRFIAGGPREQFF
TRBD1,NA,TRBV28,TRBJ1-3,TGTGCCAGCAGTGGGACAGGGGATGGAAACACCATATATTTT,CASSGTGDGNTIYF
NA,many,TRBV5-1,TRBJ1-3,TGCGCCAGCAGCTCCGGTGGACACAGCTCTGGAAACACCATATATTTT,CASSSGGHSSGNTIYF
NA,few,TRBV18,TRBJ2-2,TGTGCCAGCTCACCACCCAGGGCAACGAGCACCGGGGAGCTGTTTTTT,CASSPPRATSTGELFF
NA,many,TRBV7-2,TRBJ2-3,TGTGCCAGCAGCCCCTGGGTCAGAAGCACAGATACGCAGTATTTT,CASSPWVRSTDTQYF
NA,NA,TRBV20-1,TRBJ1-2,TGCAGTGCTAGTAGAGGATCCGGGGGCGGCTATGGCTACACCTTC,CSASRGSGGGYGYTF
TRBD1,many,TRBV12-3/TRBV12-4,TRBJ2-7,TGTGCCAGCAGTTTCTGGAGGACAGGGGGTCCCAACGAGCAGTACTTC,CASSFWRTGGPNEQYF
NA,many,TRBV27,TRBJ2-5,TGTGCCAGCAGTTTTAATGGAGAGACCCAGTACTTC,CASSFNGETQYF
NA,NA,TRBV7-9,TRBJ2-7,TGTGCCAGCAGCGCCTCTGGGCGGGAACTCTCCTACGAGCAGTACTTC,CASSASGRELSYEQYF
TRBD2,NA,TRBV9,TRBJ2-7,TGTGCCAGCAGCGCTTTTGCGGGAGCGGCCTACGAGCAGTACTTC,CASSAFAGAAYEQYF
NA,many,TRBV28,TRBJ2-7,TGTGCCAGCAGGGACGGGGCCTCCTACGAGCAGTACTTC,CASRDGASYEQYF
NA,few,TRBV20-1,TRBJ1-3,TGCAGTGCTAGAGTCCGGGGAGAACCTGGAAACACCATATATTTT,CSARVRGEPGNTIYF
TRBD2,NA,TRBV6-5,TRBJ2-1,TGTGCCAGCAGTTACTTCTACGCGGGAGGATCCTACAATGAGCAGTCCTTC,CASSYFYAGGSYNEQSF
NA,many,TRBV28,TRBJ2-7,TGTGCCAGCAGTTTATCCTCGATGGGCTACGAGCAGTACTTC,CASSLSSMGYEQYF
TRBD2,NA,TRBV4-3,TRBJ2-3,TGCGCCAGCAGCCAAGCCGGACTAGCGGGAGTCCCAGATACGCAGTATTTT,CASSQAGLAGVPDTQYF
TRBD2,few,TRBV6-9,TRBJ2-1,TGTGCCAGCAGTTACCAATTAGCGGGAGGCGGTGAGCAGTTCTTC,CASSYQLAGGGEQFF
NA,many,TRBV6-5,TRBJ2-7,TGTGCCAGCAGTTACTCGAGCACCCTCGAGCAGTACTTC,CASSYSSTLEQYF
NA,few,TRBV28,TRBJ2-1,TGTGCCGGCAGTTCTCGGCGGGGATCCTACAATGAGCAGTTCTTC,CAGSSRRGSYNEQFF
TRBD1,many,TRBV30,TRBJ1-5,TGTGCCTGGACCGAGACAGGGGTGAGGCAGCCCCAGCATTTT,CAWTETGVRQPQHF
NA,NA,TRBV12-3/TRBV12-4,TRBJ1-1,TGTGCCAGCGGATTAGGGGGGAACACTGAAGCTTTCTTT,CASGLGGNTEAFF
TRBD1,many,TRBV5-1,TRBJ2-1,TGCGCCAGCAGCTTGTGGACAGGGGCCATATACAATGAGCAGTTCTTC,CASSLWTGAIYNEQFF
TRBD1,many,TRBV6-1,TRBJ1-2,TGTGCCTCCAGGACAGGCAATAACTATGGCTACACCTTC,CASRTGNNYGYTF
TRBD1,NA,TRBV6-1,TRBJ2-5,TGTGCCAGCAGTGTACAGGGGGCCGAGGAAGAGACCCAGTACTTC,CASSVQGAEEETQYF
NA,few,TRBV28,TRBJ2-2,TGTGCCAGCACTCAAGCGGGCACCGGGGAGCTGGTTTTT,CASTQAGTGELVF
TRBD1,few,TRBV6-1,TRBJ2-7,TGTGCCAGTGGAGCCGGGACAGGGGAATCCTACGAGCAGTACTTC,CASGAGTGESYEQYF
TRBD1,NA,TRBV19,TRBJ2-7,TGTGCCACTTCCCCCCGGACAGGGGGTGGCGAGCAGTACTTC,CATSPRTGGGEQYF
NA,many,TRBV18,TRBJ2-4,TGTGCCAGCTCCCCGGGGGCGCCAAAAAACATTCAGTACTTC,CASSPGAPKNIQYF
TRBD1,many,TRBV12-3/TRBV12-4,TRBJ1-4,TGTGCCAGCAGTTTAAATCCGGACAGGGGAGAGAGGGAAAAACTGTTTTTT,CASSLNPDRGEREKLFF
TRBD2,many,TRBV20-1,TRBJ2-7,TGCAGTGTTGGAGCGGGAGGGTCCTACGAGCAGTACTTC,CSVGAGGSYEQYF
NA,few,TRBV7-2,TRBJ2-7,TGTGCCAGCAGCTTAAAGGTCCCAGGCGAGCAGTACTTC,CASSLKVPGEQYF
NA,many,TRBV6-1,TRBJ2-3,TGTGCCAGCAGTCACCCCAAAGATACGCAGTATTTT,CASSHPKDTQYF
TRBD2,few,TRBV5-1,TRBJ2-1,TGCGCCAGCAGCTTCCTAGCGGGAAGCTACATTGAGCAGTTCTTC,CASSFLAGSYIEQFF
TRBD2,many,TRBV6-1,TRBJ2-1,TGTGCCAGCAGTAAACTAGCGGGAGTCAATGAGCAGTTCTTC,CASSKLAGVNEQFF
NA,many,TRBV5-1,TRBJ2-7,TGCGCCAGCAGCTCGTCGCAGGACTCCTACGAGCAGTACTTC,CASSSSQDSYEQYF
NA,few,TRBV5-1,TRBJ2-1,TGCGCCAGCAGCTTTCCTCGGGGCTCCTACAATGAGCAGTTCTTC,CASSFPRGSYNEQFF
NA,many,TRBV7-9,TRBJ2-3,TGTGCCAGCAGCTTCCCCACCAGTGGGACAGATACGCAGTATTTT,CASSFPTSGTDTQYF
TRBD1,many,TRBV28,TRBJ1-2,TGTGCCAGCAGCGACAGGGGGATAAGCTACACCTTC,CASSDRGISYTF
TRBD2,NA,TRBV29-1,TRBJ2-5,TGCAGCGTTGAAGGGGGGAGGGGAGGTGAGACCCAGTACTTC,CSVEGGRGGETQYF
NA,many,TRBV20-1,TRBJ2-5,TGCAGTGCTAGAGGGAATCGAGAGACCCAGTACTTC,CSARGNRETQYF
NA,many,TRBV30,TRBJ1-1,TGTGCCTGGAGTCTCGAGTACGGAATGAACACTGAAGCTTTCTTT,CAWSLEYGMNTEAFF